The 9 T cell receptor beta chains reported below all come from one sample, sequenced in a study of regulatory T cells in long-lasting Graves disease. Indicated time point: newly diagnosed GD, antithyroid drugs for less than 3 months. Making the TCR library involved RNA that had been extracted from PBMCs. Building of the TCR beta libraries involved iRepertoire HTBI primers and Arm-PCR of CDR3 regions. From the multiplex PCR reads, TCRdb called clonotypes with MiXCR, one entry per CDR3 protein. The sample holds almost 450,000 distinct CDR3 sequences, about 15% seen once. These same data were also listed under a study on T cells in Graves' hyperthyroidism and ophthalmopathy.

The material sequenced was peripheral blood mononuclear cells (PBMCs), taken at new diagnosis, from a patient treated with antithyroid drugs. These receptors came from a woman in her thirties with Graves disease.

Worth noting for this clonotype: A read error may be the cause here, since a much bigger clone is one base away. The genes are TRBV12-3 or TRBV12-4 and TRBJ1-2; D gene uncertain. The CDR3 runs 14 residues. The V and J ends lost 11 bases and 4 bases respectively, with 20 bases between them. CDR3 amino acids: CAGNSPASPYGYTF. Written as DNA, the CDR3 is TGTGCCGGCAATTCACCGGCCTCCCCCTATGGCTACACCTTC.

This clonotype was counted many times. The chain uses TRBV6-1 and TRBJ1-2; possibly TRBD1 for D (6 bases). The V end was cut by 7 bases, the J end by 4 bases, with 16 bases between. CDR3 length: 14 amino acids. In germline, CDR1 is MNHNS, CDR2 SASEGT. This CDR3 is CASNGNRVSYGYTF. The DNA of the CDR3 is TGTGCCAGCAACGGCAACAGGGTCAGCTATGGCTACACCTTC.

The CDR3 DNA reads as TGCAGCGTCTCAAAGGGCCACTCCATATATTTT. This sequence encodes CSVSKGHSIYF. The rearrangement joins TRBV29-1 to TRBJ1-3; D not certain. The CDR3 totals 11 residues. Looked up from germline, CDR1 is SQVTM and CDR2 is ANQGSEA. Between the trimmed V and J ends, which lost 6 bases and 11 bases, there was a span of 14 bases.

At least ten counts were recorded for this clonotype. The chain combines TRBV27 with TRBJ2-1; D is perhaps TRBD1 (5 bases). The V gene lost 8 bases and the J gene lost 0 bases, with 11 bases spanning the gap. Germline CDR1 MNHEY, CDR2 SMNVEV (reference sequence). This CDR3 comprises 14 residues. CDR3 residues: CASRRQSSYNEQFF. The CDR3 nucleotides are TGTGCCAGCCGCCGACAGAGCTCCTACAATGAGCAGTTCTTC.

V gene TRBV10-3 combines with J gene TRBJ2-4; 11 bases are a match to TRBD1. Germline CDR1 is ENHRY and CDR2 is SYGVKD. Unmatched junction bases numbered 6, after V lost 7 bases and J lost 4 bases. The CDR3 consists of 15 residues. The CDR3 nucleotides are TGTGCCATCAATCCGGGACAGGGGGGGAAAAACATTCAGTACTTC. Translation gives CAINPGQGGKNIQYF.

Points on this clonotype: The junction differs from germline at one of its ends, possibly a read error. This chain joins TRBV5-1 and TRBJ1-2, with D uncertain. CDR3 size: 12 residues. Germline lookup yields CDR1 SGHRS and CDR2 YFSETQ. The DNA of the CDR3 is TGTGCCAGCAGCTTGAAGAGGTCTGGCTACACCTTC. Protein sequence: CASSLKRSGYTF.

This clonotype was counted ten times or more. The chain combines TRBV3-1 with TRBJ2-3; 7 nucleotides line up with TRBD1. CDR3 length equals 15 residues. Germline lookup yields CDR1 LGHDT and CDR2 YNNKEL (reference sequence). Trimming removed 4 bases from V and 6 bases from J; junction bases left unmatched: 10. For the CDR3, the DNA is TGTGCCAGCAGCCGAAGCCGACAGGGTATGGATACGCAGTATTTT. Its protein is CASSRSRQGMDTQYF.

This chain links TRBV3-1 with TRBJ1-3; D not resolved. Germline V gene data show CDR1 as LGHDT and CDR2 as YNNKEL (reference sequence). This CDR3 contains 11 residues. V gave up 7 bases and J gave up 3 bases, with 4 bases separating them. CDR3 in amino acids: CASIGGNTIYF. The CDR3, as DNA: TGTGCCAGCATAGGTGGAAACACCATATATTTT. The full variable domain, in which reference TRBV3-1 and TRBJ1-3 provide the parts outside the CDR3, is DTAVSQTPKYLVTQMGNDKSIKCEQNLGHDTMYWYKQDSKKFLKIMFSYNNKELIINETVPNRFSPKSPDKAHLNLHINSLELGDSAVYFCASIGGNTIYFGEGSWLTVV.

This chain links TRBV4-2 with TRBJ2-3, with 9 bases lining up with TRBD2. The CDR3 totals 17 residues. Germline assignment: CDR1 LGHNA and CDR2 YNFKEQ. V lost 4 bases, J lost 3 bases, and 11 bases stayed unmatched. The CDR3 protein is CASSPPRGTSPTDTQYF. In DNA, the CDR3 is TGTGCCAGCAGCCCCCCCAGGGGGACTAGCCCAACAGATACGCAGTATTTT.